Reported below is one TCR beta chain. This sample is drawn from a study of cytomegalovirus exposure and HLA in healthy donors. Study at large: There were 65 million to 85 million unique TCRs (from HLA-typed donors) in an early data release.

The PCR ran on 60 Vbeta and 13 Jbeta primers. Libraries were prepared by immunoSEQ multiplex PCR; TCRdb keeps only in-frame clonotypes and omits some of them. Of some 110,000 clones listed, 75% are singletons. The CDR3 has 15 residues. Trimming pared 5 bases from V and 5 bases from J, leaving 16 bases between. Germline loops: CDR1 SGHAT, CDR2 FQNNGV. The chain couples TRBV11-2 to TRBJ2-1, with a tentative D call TRBD2 (5 bases). The sequenced sample was PBMCs. The source is a middle-aged man in good health and CMV-seronegative. The CDR3 spells CASSLRGSGNNEQFF. The CDR3 nucleotides are TGTGCCAGCAGCCTGAGAGGGTCGGGGAACAATGAGCAGTTCTTC.